The 26 T cell receptor beta chains below come from one sample, sequenced in a study of Graves' ophthalmopathy and Graves' hyperthyroidism. As the template, RNA transcripts were used to amplify TCR beta CDR3 regions. An initial RT-PCR round employing HTBI primers preceded a second-round multiplex PCR. MiXCR, run by TCRdb on the multiplex PCR reads, gives a single entry per CDR3 protein. The sample lists almost 750,000 distinct CDR3 sequences, roughly 40% occurring once. Source material: peripheral blood. The receptors here all came from an adult man with Graves' ophthalmopathy.

J is TRBJ2-5 and V is TRBV2; D is ambiguous. Germline assignment: CDR1 SNHLY and CDR2 FYNNEI. V dropped 6 bases and J dropped 6 bases, with 20 bases sitting between them. The CDR3 is 15 amino acids. DNA for the CDR3: TGTGCCAGCAGCGTCCCGGCAATAGGGTGGCAGACCCAGTACTTC. Encoded protein: CASSVPAIGWQTQYF. Using reference TRBV2 and TRBJ2-5 for the parts outside the CDR3, the full variable domain is EPEVTQTPSHQVTQMGQEVILRCVPISNHLYFYWYRQILGQKVEFLVSFYNNEISEKSEIFDDQFSVERPDGSNFTLKIRSTKLEDSAMYFCASSVPAIGWQTQYFGPGTRLLVL.

The chain links TRBV5-1 to TRBJ1-4; the D is unclear. Germline loops: CDR1 SGHRS, CDR2 YFSETQ. CDR3 length: 13 amino acids. Trimming shortened V by 0 bases and J by 8 bases, and 8 bases separated the two germline ends. The CDR3 is CASSLDWEEKLFF. For the CDR3, the DNA is TGCGCCAGCAGCTTGGACTGGGAGGAAAAACTGTTTTTT.

As for this clonotype: Without the conserved terminal phenylalanine or tryptophan, this CDR3 likely stems from a read error. The rearrangement joins TRBV6-1 to TRBJ1-1, with D unclear. Germline CDR1 MNHNS, CDR2 SASEGT. The V gene lost 4 bases and the J gene lost 7 bases, with 13 bases spanning the gap. This CDR3 is 13 amino acids long. Here the CDR3 reads CASSVPVRNEAFL. The DNA of the CDR3 is TGTGCCAGCAGTGTTCCTGTCCGAAATGAAGCTTTCCTT.

This rearrangement joins TRBV9 to TRBJ2-2, with 7 bases fitting TRBD1. J gave up 7 bases and V 0 bases, and 6 bases lay outside the gene matches. The CDR3 sequence is 15 residues long. Germline CDR1 is SGDLS and CDR2 is YYNGEE. The CDR3 region has the DNA TGTGCCAGCAGCGTAGGGGGACAGCGCGGCGGGGAGCTGTTTTTT. It yields the protein CASSVGGQRGGELFF.

As for this clonotype: A read error is possible here, since a much larger clone lies one base away. The chain uses TRBV7-9 and TRBJ1-6; D is unresolved. Trimming left V 5 bases short and J 9 bases short, with 8 bases between. The CDR3 totals 12 residues. CDR1 and CDR2 from the germline V gene are SEHNR and FQNEAQ (reference sequence). Written as DNA, the CDR3 is TGTGCCAGCAGCACCCCGGTTTCACCCCTCCACTTT. This sequence encodes CASSTPVSPLHF.

This clonotype has more than one count but fewer than ten. The rearrangement joins TRBV20-1 to TRBJ2-6; 10 bases map to TRBD2. The CDR3 length is 18 residues. V dropped 0 bases and J dropped 0; count of bases not matched to a gene: 5. Germline V lookup: CDR1 DFQATT, CDR2 SNEGSKA (reference sequence). CDR3 nucleotide sequence: TGCAGTGCTAGAGAGGGGACTAGCGCTATCTCTGGGGCCAACGTCCTGACTTTC. It encodes CSAREGTSAISGANVLTF.

In this sample, this clonotype turned up many times. The chain carries TRBV10-3 and TRBJ1-2; the match to TRBD1 covers 8 bases. The CDR3 has 16 residues. Germline CDR1 ENHRY, CDR2 SYGVKD. Losses at the gene ends were 0 bases for V and 8 bases for J; bases not matched to a gene: 11. CDR3 sequence (DNA): TGTGCCATCAGTGAGTCGGCAAGGCAGGGGGCGCGGGGCTACACCTTC. It yields the protein CAISESARQGARGYTF.

The chain carries TRBV2 and TRBJ1-4; D remains ambiguous. Per germline, CDR1 SNHLY and CDR2 FYNNEI. The CDR3 consists of 10 residues. The germline V and J ends were trimmed by 6 bases and 8 bases, with 4 bases remaining between them. The CDR3 DNA is TGTGCCAGCAGCGCGGAAAAACTGTTTTTT. It specifies CASSAEKLFF.

This sequence joins TRBV29-1 and TRBJ1-3; possibly TRBD1 for D (6 bases). The CDR3 loop spans 13 amino acids. CDR1 and CDR2 (germline): SQVTM, ANQGSEA. V was cut by 5 bases and J by 8 bases, with 16 bases left in between. For the CDR3, the DNA is TGCAGCGTTCTGAGGGGGGAAGGCTACACCATATATTTT. Protein: CSVLRGEGYTIYF.

This clonotype was detected only a few times. The chain uses TRBV7-9 and TRBJ2-2; TRBD1 agrees at 11 bases. There are 19 residues in the CDR3. Germline CDR1 reads SEHNR; CDR2 reads FQNEAQ (reference sequence). V lost 3 bases and J lost 0; bases outside the gene matches: 9. The CDR3 loop reads CASSLRDRGSSANTGELFF. The CDR3 DNA follows: TGTGCCAGCAGCTTGAGGGACAGGGGGAGTTCCGCGAACACCGGGGAGCTGTTTTTT.

The V gene is TRBV29-1, the J gene TRBJ1-2; 10 positions agree with TRBD1. Trimming cost V 8 bases and J 8 bases; bases outside gene matches: 11. The CDR3 runs 13 residues. Germline CDR1 SQVTM, CDR2 ANQGSEA. In nucleotides, the CDR3 is TGCAGCAGCCTCGCGGGGACAGGGGCGGGCTACACCTTC. It encodes CSSLAGTGAGYTF. Supplemented by reference TRBV29-1 and TRBJ1-2, the full variable domain reads SAVISQKPSRDICQRGTSLTIQCQVDSQVTMMFWYRQQPGQSLTLIATANQGSEATYESGFVIDKFPISRPNLTFSTLTVSNMSPEDSSIYLCSSLAGTGAGYTFGSGTRLTVV.

The chain employs TRBV10-3 and TRBJ1-1, with D possibly TRBD1 on 6 matching bases. Per germline, CDR1 ENHRY and CDR2 SYGVKD. This CDR3 spans 15 amino acids. V lost 10 bases to trimming and J lost 1 base, with 19 bases between them. The CDR3 DNA reads as TGTGCCAGCACCCCACTGGACAGCCGGAACACTGAAGCTTTCTTT. Translated: CASTPLDSRNTEAFF.

The rearrangement joins TRBV5-1 to TRBJ1-1; 7 positions match TRBD1. Germline V gives CDR1 SGHRS, CDR2 YFSETQ. The junction had 4 bases not matched to a gene; V was cut back by 4 bases and J by 4 bases. The CDR3 is made up of 13 amino acids. Here the CDR3 reads CASSHNRGTEAFF. The CDR3 nucleotides read TGCGCCAGCAGCCACAACAGGGGCACTGAAGCTTTCTTT.

At least ten counts were recorded for this clonotype. J is TRBJ2-7 and V is TRBV2; D not certain. V lost 4 bases and J lost 4, with 11 bases in between. Germline V CDR1 and CDR2: SNHLY, FYNNEI. The CDR3 consists of 13 residues. CDR3 residues: CASSVGMGYEQYF. The CDR3 DNA sequence: TGTGCCAGCAGTGTAGGGATGGGGTACGAGCAGTACTTC.

This clonotype appeared a few times. The chain carries TRBV10-3 and TRBJ1-6; D is undetermined. The CDR3 covers 13 residues. Germline lookup yields CDR1 ENHRY and CDR2 SYGVKD. The V gene lost 10 bases and the J gene lost 7 bases, with 14 bases spanning the gap. The CDR3, as DNA: TGTGCCAGCACCGTACATACCAATTCACCCCTCCACTTT. It encodes CASTVHTNSPLHF.

The rearrangement uses TRBV7-2 and TRBJ2-5; 7 nucleotides agree with TRBD2. Germline values: CDR1 SGHTA, CDR2 FQGNSA. This CDR3 contains 17 residues. Trimming removed 4 bases from V and 1 base from J; junction bases left unmatched: 12. The CDR3 reads CASSSGLPGSLQETQYF. Written as DNA, the CDR3 is TGTGCCAGCAGCTCGGGACTACCAGGGTCGCTCCAAGAGACCCAGTACTTC.

This chain connects TRBV20-1 to TRBJ1-3; tentative D call: TRBD1 (5 bases). The CDR3 sequence is 15 residues long. Trimming stripped 2 bases from V and 4 bases from J, with 15 bases between. Germline assignment: CDR1 DFQATT and CDR2 SNEGSKA (reference sequence). The CDR3, as DNA: TGCAGTGCTAGAAGTCCCGGGACGGGGGGAAACACCATATATTTT. Its translation is CSARSPGTGGNTIYF.

In this sample, this clonotype turned up a few times. The chain recombines TRBV7-9 with TRBJ1-4; unclear D gene. Germline V gives CDR1 SEHNR, CDR2 FQNEAQ (reference sequence). This CDR3 is 15 amino acids long. Trimming removed 2 bases at V and 5 bases at J, with 12 bases between. DNA for the CDR3: TGTGCCAGCAGCTTAATCACCCTTGGGAATGAAAAACTGTTTTTT. Its protein is CASSLITLGNEKLFF.

This clonotype was seen a single time. V gene TRBV5-1 combines with J gene TRBJ2-2; TRBD2 agrees at 9 bases. V lost 4 bases and J lost 4; bases outside the gene matches: 11. CDR3 length: 17 amino acids. From germline, CDR1 is SGHRS and CDR2 YFSETQ. The CDR3 DNA reads as TGCGCCAGCAGCCAAGATAATAGCGGGAGAAGCACCGGGGAGCTGTTTTTT. It encodes CASSQDNSGRSTGELFF.

This clonotype was seen repeatedly, ten times or more. This chain joins TRBV2 and TRBJ1-4; TRBD1 might be the D (6 bases). The CDR3 length is 15 residues. V was clipped by 6 bases and J by 7 bases, with 18 bases between them. Looked up from germline, CDR1 is SNHLY and CDR2 is FYNNEI. The CDR3 loop reads CASSSGDRLGEKLFF. Here the CDR3 DNA reads TGTGCCAGCAGCTCCGGAGACAGGCTGGGTGAAAAACTGTTTTTT.

The V and J genes are TRBV29-1 and TRBJ1-1; D is ambiguous. Germline V CDR1 and CDR2: SQVTM, ANQGSEA. The length of the CDR3 is 11 residues. The germline V and J ends were trimmed by 8 bases and 7 bases, with 14 bases remaining between them. CDR3 residues: CSLGLEYEAFF. CDR3 bases: TGCAGCTTAGGTCTTGAATATGAAGCTTTCTTT. The full variable domain, in which reference TRBV29-1 and TRBJ1-1 provide the parts outside the CDR3, is SAVISQKPSRDICQRGTSLTIQCQVDSQVTMMFWYRQQPGQSLTLIATANQGSEATYESGFVIDKFPISRPNLTFSTLTVSNMSPEDSSIYLCSLGLEYEAFFGQGTRLTVV.

As for this clonotype: A read error is possible here, since a much larger clone lies one base away. Because it lacks the conserved phenylalanine or tryptophan at the end, this CDR3 is likely a read error. The rearrangement joins TRBV2 to TRBJ1-3; D is uncertain. This CDR3 comprises 16 residues. Germline-derived CDR1 and CDR2 are SNHLY and FYNNEI. V was cut by 4 bases and J by 4 bases, with 17 bases left in between. CDR3 loop: CASSGNLGTDGNTIYL. In DNA form, the CDR3 reads TGTGCCAGCAGTGGTAATTTGGGAACAGACGGAAACACCATATATCTT.

In its sample, this clonotype was seen a few times. The V and J genes are TRBV20-1 and TRBJ2-7; 13 nucleotides line up with TRBD2. Germline CDR1 and CDR2: DFQATT and SNEGSKA (reference sequence). There are 15 residues in the CDR3. The junction had 6 bases not matched to a gene; V was cut back by 0 bases and J by 7 bases. Here the CDR3 reads CSAREGLAGLWEQYF. DNA of the CDR3: TGCAGTGCTAGAGAGGGACTAGCGGGATTGTGGGAGCAGTACTTC.

This chain connects TRBV19 to TRBJ1-2, with 7 bases that match TRBD1. The germline V gene has CDR1 LNHDA and CDR2 SQIVND (reference sequence). V shed 11 bases, J shed 2 bases, and the junction held 11 bases outside the gene matches. CDR3 length: 14 amino acids. The CDR3 DNA follows: TGTGCCTGGAGTCTTGGGACAGTAAACTATGGCTACACCTTC. Residues: CAWSLGTVNYGYTF. Full variable domain (outside the CDR3, taken from reference TRBV19 and TRBJ1-2): DGGITQSPKYLFRKEGQNVTLSCEQNLNHDAMYWYRQDPGQGLRLIYYSQIVNDFQKGDIAEGYSVSREKKESFPLTVTSAQKNPTAFYLCAWSLGTVNYGYTFGSGTRLTVV.

V usage is TRBV20-1 and J usage is TRBJ1-1; D possibly corresponds to TRBD1 (5 bases). The V and J ends lost 1 base and 2 bases respectively, with 11 bases between them. The CDR3 runs to 14 residues. Germline values: CDR1 DFQATT, CDR2 SNEGSKA (reference sequence). CDR3 nucleotide sequence: TGCAGTGCTAGAGGTCGCAGGGTTAACACTGAAGCTTTCTTT. Amino acids: CSARGRRVNTEAFF.

This clonotype was seen repeatedly, ten times or more. The chain employs TRBV20-1 and TRBJ2-7, with 8 bases aligning to TRBD1. J was trimmed by 6 bases and V by 6 bases; bases with no gene match: 16. CDR3 size: 15 residues. Germline V lookup: CDR1 DFQATT, CDR2 SNEGSKA (reference sequence). The CDR3 DNA follows: TGCAGTGCCGCGCAGACAGGGGAATTGATGGGCGAGCAGTACTTC. Its translation is CSAAQTGELMGEQYF.